This TCR beta chain was found in a study of T cell changes during pregnancy in multiple sclerosis. The CDR3 totals 15 residues. CDR1 is KGHSH, CDR2 LQKENI, per germline. V was pared by 5 bases and J by 5 bases, with 16 bases between. The assay was immunoSEQ multiplex PCR, and TCRdb's table has in-frame clones only and misses some. The sample lists roughly 100,000 clones, 85% to 95% occurring once. This material consisted of peripheral blood, taken after pregnancy. The sequence derives from a female donor with multiple sclerosis, enrolled in a pregnancy study. The chain joins TRBV18 to TRBJ1-5; D is ambiguous. CDR3 in amino acids: CASSSAGAGDQPQHF. CDR3 DNA sequence: TGTGCCAGCTCATCCGCGGGTGCGGGAGATCAGCCCCAGCATTTT.